One and the same sample provided the 3 T cell receptor beta chains below, sequenced in a study of T-cell reconstitution after alpha-beta-depleted transplantation in children. For TCRbeta, the library was prepared with unique molecular identifiers. TCRdb re-analysed the PCR reads in MiXCR, keeping a single row per CDR3 protein. The sample lists 450,000 to 700,000 distinct CDR3 sequences; roughly 30% were seen once. The sequencing here drew on PBMCs, taken before TCRalphabeta/CD19-depleted stem cell transplant. The receptors here all came from a boy less than two years old with Wiskott-Aldrich syndrome, due to receive a stem cell transplant.

This clonotype was recorded a few times. This sequence joins TRBV15 and TRBJ2-5, with 11 positions matching TRBD2. The junction had 4 bases not matched to a gene; V was cut back by 8 bases and J by 2 bases. CDR1 LNHNV and CDR2 YYDKDF come from the germline V gene (reference sequence). The CDR3 runs to 14 residues. The chain's CDR3 is CATEGTSGQETQYF. The CDR3 coding sequence is TGTGCCACCGAAGGGACTAGCGGACAAGAGACCCAGTACTTC.

The table lists this clonotype with a few counts. The CDR3 sequence: CASSQRSGNSYNEQFF. In DNA, the CDR3 is TGTGCCAGCAGCCAGAGAAGCGGAAACTCCTACAATGAGCAGTTCTTC. The genes are TRBV7-8 and TRBJ2-1; D might be TRBD2 (5 bases). Germline CDR1 SGHVS, CDR2 FQNEAQ. The ends were cut back, 5 bases at V and 0 bases at J, with 14 bases in the middle. CDR3 length: 16 residues. The full variable domain, in which reference TRBV7-8 and TRBJ2-1 provide the parts outside the CDR3, is GAGVSQSPRYKVAKRGQDVALRCDPISGHVSLFWYQQALGQGPEFLTYFQNEAQLDKSGLPSDRFFAERPEGSVSTLKIQRTQQEDSAVYLCASSQRSGNSYNEQFFGPGTRLTVL.

The chain is built from TRBV5-5 and TRBJ1-4; 8 nucleotides align to TRBD1. The trim removed 0 bases at V and 3 bases at J, leaving 4 bases unmatched. The CDR3 has 16 residues. CDR1 is SGHKS, CDR2 YYEKEE, per germline (reference sequence). Here the CDR3 reads CASSLDQGAANEKLFF. The CDR3 nucleotides read TGTGCCAGCAGCTTGGACCAGGGGGCGGCTAATGAAAAACTGTTTTTT.